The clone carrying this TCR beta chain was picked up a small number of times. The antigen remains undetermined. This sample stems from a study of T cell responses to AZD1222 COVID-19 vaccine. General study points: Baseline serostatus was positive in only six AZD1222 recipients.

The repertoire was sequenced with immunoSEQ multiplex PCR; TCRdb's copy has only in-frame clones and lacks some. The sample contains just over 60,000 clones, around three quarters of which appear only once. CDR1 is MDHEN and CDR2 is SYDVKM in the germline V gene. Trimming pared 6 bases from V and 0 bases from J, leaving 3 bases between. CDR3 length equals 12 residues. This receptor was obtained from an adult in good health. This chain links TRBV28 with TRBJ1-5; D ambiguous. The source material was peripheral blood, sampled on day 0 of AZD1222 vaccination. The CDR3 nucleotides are TGTGCCAGCAGGGTTAGCAATCAGCCCCAGCATTTT. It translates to CASRVSNQPQHF.